The 24 T cell receptor beta chains presented below share a single source sample, sequenced in a study of T cells in Graves' hyperthyroidism and ophthalmopathy. RNA transcripts were the template for amplifying TCR beta CDR3 regions. HTBI primers drove first-round RT-PCR of the TCR CDR3. TCRdb fed the multiplex PCR reads into MiXCR, producing one record per CDR3 protein. The sample comprises hundreds of thousands of distinct CDR3 sequences, 13% to 15% of which are singletons, and 10% rests with the top ten. The sequencing sample was made of blood. Receptors were obtained from a woman younger than 30 with Graves' hyperthyroidism.

This clonotype has ten or more counts. The chain couples TRBV28 to TRBJ2-7; 7 positions match TRBD1. The CDR3 runs 12 residues. J was trimmed by 6 bases and V by 11 bases; bases with no gene match: 10. The germline V gene encodes CDR1 MDHEN and CDR2 SYDVKM. The CDR3 loop is CASGTVLAEQYF. Written as DNA, the CDR3 is TGTGCCTCCGGGACAGTCTTGGCCGAGCAGTACTTC.

This clonotype came up many times. The CDR3 DNA sequence: TGTGCCAGCTCATCGCTTCGGGAGACCTACGAGCAGTACTTC. Amino acids: CASSSLRETYEQYF. This rearrangement joins TRBV18 to TRBJ2-7, with D possibly TRBD2 on 6 matching bases. There are 14 residues in the CDR3. Germline V gene data show CDR1 as KGHSH and CDR2 as LQKENI. With 5 bases removed from V and 2 bases from J, the gap between germline ends came to 13 bases.

The J gene is TRBJ2-7, the V gene TRBV27, with 7 positions matching TRBD1. The J segment lost 6 bases and the V segment lost 2 bases, leaving 10 bases of the junction unmatched. The CDR3 totals 15 residues. Germline values: CDR1 MNHEY, CDR2 SMNVEV (reference sequence). CDR3 protein: CASSLAEGAYFEQYF. The CDR3 DNA is TGTGCCAGCAGTTTAGCTGAGGGGGCATACTTCGAGCAGTACTTC.

A few counts support this clonotype. This chain joins TRBV29-1 and TRBJ1-4; no firm D call. Germline loops: CDR1 SQVTM, CDR2 ANQGSEA. The CDR3 has 12 amino acids. V was pared by 6 bases and J by 8 bases, with 13 bases between. The CDR3 spells CSVKGRGEKLFF. In nucleotides, the CDR3 is TGCAGCGTAAAGGGAAGAGGGGAAAAACTGTTTTTT.

This clonotype was seen a handful of times. The V gene is TRBV5-1, the J gene TRBJ1-2; D is undetermined. The CDR3 consists of 13 residues. The V gene lost 0 bases and the J gene lost 8 bases, with 11 bases spanning the gap. CDR1 is SGHRS and CDR2 is YFSETQ in the germline V gene. CDR3 in DNA: TGCGCCAGCAGCTTGGGAGGAGGCGAGGGCTACACCTTC. Its translation: CASSLGGGEGYTF.

This clonotype was found a few times. The rearrangement joins TRBV7-9 to TRBJ1-1; D is undetermined. V lost 5 bases and J lost 0, with 10 bases in between. The CDR3 consists of 14 residues. In germline, CDR1 is SEHNR, CDR2 FQNEAQ (reference sequence). This chain's CDR3 is CASSVPRLNTEAFF. The CDR3 coding sequence is TGTGCCAGCAGCGTACCACGGCTGAACACTGAAGCTTTCTTT.

As regards this clonotype: A single base separates this from a much larger clone, so it may be a read error. The rearrangement uses TRBV12-3 or TRBV12-4 and TRBJ1-1; D possibly corresponds to TRBD1 (5 bases). V was trimmed by 5 bases and J by 1 base, leaving 20 bases between them. This CDR3 is built from 17 residues. CDR3 sequence (DNA): TGTGCCAGCAGTCCTAAGCCGCCGGGACGAGCGAACACTGAAGCTTTCTTT. Protein product: CASSPKPPGRANTEAFF.

This clonotype showed up many times. The chain carries TRBV11-2 and TRBJ2-1; 8 bases line up with TRBD2. The CDR3 consists of 15 residues. V dropped 2 bases and J dropped 8; count of bases not matched to a gene: 8. Germline values: CDR1 SGHAT, CDR2 FQNNGV. CDR3 DNA sequence: TGTGCCAGCAGCTTACACCCGGGAGGGATCGATGAGCAGTTCTTC. It codes for CASSLHPGGIDEQFF.

The CDR3 DNA sequence: TGTGCCAGCAGGGGGACAGCTAGCACAGATACGCAGTATTTT. It translates to CASRGTASTDTQYF. The V gene is TRBV6-1, the J gene TRBJ2-3, with 7 bases matching TRBD1. The V segment lost 6 bases and the J segment 0 bases; nucleotides outside the gene matches: 3. This CDR3 has 14 amino acids. CDR1 is MNHNS, CDR2 SASEGT, per germline.

This clonotype has just a few counts. The chain couples TRBV7-2 to TRBJ1-6; D not certain. The CDR3 consists of 14 residues. Trimming stripped 2 bases from V and 10 bases from J, with 12 bases between. Germline-derived CDR1 and CDR2 are SGHTA and FQGNSA. CDR3 coding DNA: TGTGCCAGCAGCTTACTACAAGTACGGTCACCCCTCCACTTT. This codes for CASSLLQVRSPLHF. The whole variable domain, filled in from reference TRBV7-2 and TRBJ1-6, reads GAGVSQSPSNKVTEKGKDVELRCDPISGHTALYWYRQSLGQGLEFLIYFQGNSAPDKSGLPSDRFSAERTGGSVSTLTIQRTQQEDSAVYLCASSLLQVRSPLHFGNGTRLTVT.

This clonotype showed up just a few times. The rearrangement joins TRBV7-8 to TRBJ2-5, with 12 nucleotides matching TRBD2. The CDR3 is made up of 18 amino acids. J was trimmed by 1 base and V by 5 bases; bases with no gene match: 11. Germline V gene lookup returns CDR1 SGHVS and CDR2 FQNEAQ. In nucleotides, the CDR3 is TGTGCCAGCAGCGCCCTAGCGGGAGGGTCCCCCGGCCAAGAGACCCAGTACTTC. It is translated as CASSALAGGSPGQETQYF.

This clonotype was detected many times. CDR3 sequence: CASSQDVRASTDTQYF. The DNA of the CDR3 is TGTGCCAGCAGCCAAGATGTGCGTGCTAGCACAGATACGCAGTATTTT. This chain joins TRBV4-2 and TRBJ2-3; D unclear. V shed 0 bases and J shed 0 bases, with 10 bases lying between them. This CDR3 has 16 amino acids. Germline V lookup: CDR1 LGHNA, CDR2 YNFKEQ.

V is TRBV19 and J is TRBJ1-1; 7 bases agree with TRBD1. Germline CDR1 reads LNHDA; CDR2 reads SQIVND (reference sequence). This CDR3 is 16 amino acids long. With V trimmed by 3 bases and J by 1 base, 8 bases remained unmatched. The CDR3, as DNA: TGTGCCAGTAGTATTGCAGGGGGTTCCAAGAACACTGAAGCTTTCTTT. Its protein is CASSIAGGSKNTEAFF.

In this sample, this clonotype turned up a few times. J is TRBJ1-3 and V is TRBV11-3; D unresolved. Germline lookup yields CDR1 SGHNT and CDR2 YENEEA. Trimming removed 5 bases at V and 0 bases at J, with 11 bases between. The CDR3 length is 15 residues. The CDR3 reads CASSPTPYSGNTIYF. The CDR3 DNA reads as TGTGCCAGCAGCCCGACACCTTACTCTGGAAACACCATATATTTT.

The table lists this clonotype with many counts. The chain links TRBV7-9 to TRBJ2-4; D might be TRBD1 or TRBD2, each matching 6 bases. The CDR3 is 13 amino acids. V was cut by 8 bases and J by 8 bases, with 16 bases left in between. Germline lookup yields CDR1 SEHNR and CDR2 FQNEAQ (reference sequence). As DNA, the CDR3 is TGTGCCAGCTGTCGGGGGCCAGGAGACATTCAGTACTTC. Encoded protein: CASCRGPGDIQYF.

In the case of this clonotype: Since a much larger clone is just one base distant, this may be a read error. The V call is TRBV27, the J call TRBJ1-1; possible D gene TRBD1, 6 bases. Trimming removed 4 bases from V and 1 base from J, with 10 bases in between. From germline, CDR1 is MNHEY and CDR2 SMNVEV (reference sequence). The CDR3 runs to 14 residues. This chain's CDR3 is CASSSLGANTEAFF. As DNA, the CDR3 is TGTGCCAGCAGTTCTCTGGGGGCGAACACTGAAGCTTTCTTT.

The sample holds many counts of this clonotype. The chain employs TRBV27 and TRBJ2-1; the match to TRBD1 covers 8 bases. CDR3 size: 15 residues. Germline CDR1 and CDR2: MNHEY and SMNVEV (reference sequence). The junction had 6 bases not matched to a gene; V was cut back by 8 bases and J by 0 bases. CDR3 protein: CASGQGASSYNEQFF. The CDR3 coding sequence is TGTGCCAGCGGGCAGGGGGCTAGCTCCTACAATGAGCAGTTCTTC.

This clonotype was found many times. J is TRBJ2-1 and V is TRBV13; 7 nucleotides match TRBD2. This CDR3 contains 17 residues. Germline CDR1 reads PRHDT; CDR2 reads FYEKMQ (reference sequence). The V gene end was trimmed by 2 bases and the J gene end by 1 base; junction bases not matched to a gene: 8. The CDR3 coding sequence is TGTGCCAGCAGCTTACTCGCGGGAGTGGTTTCCTACAATGAGCAGTTCTTC. It encodes CASSLLAGVVSYNEQFF.

The chain carries TRBV19 and TRBJ2-2; 9 nucleotides match TRBD2. This CDR3 has 15 amino acids. Germline V gene data show CDR1 as LNHDA and CDR2 as SQIVND (reference sequence). V was clipped by 2 bases and J by 3 bases; unmatched bases: 1. CDR3 region: CASSILAGYTGELFF. The CDR3 DNA is TGTGCCAGTAGTATACTAGCGGGGTACACCGGGGAGCTGTTTTTT.

This clonotype was seen at least ten times. The chain uses TRBV2 and TRBJ1-3; D gene unclear. The germline V and J ends were trimmed by 4 bases and 1 base, with 11 bases remaining between them. CDR3 length: 15 amino acids. Germline-derived CDR1 and CDR2 are SNHLY and FYNNEI. The CDR3 region has the DNA TGTGCCAGCAGTGTGCGGGCGGAATCTGGAAACACCATATATTTT. Its translation is CASSVRAESGNTIYF.

This clonotype appeared many times. The V and J genes are TRBV6-1 and TRBJ1-5; tentative D call: TRBD1 (5 bases). Germline CDR1 MNHNS, CDR2 SASEGT. The CDR3 length is 16 residues. V lost 6 bases to trimming and J lost 0 bases, with 15 bases between them. The CDR3 DNA sequence: TGTGCCAGCAGGTCACCGGGACGGAATAGCAATCAGCCCCAGCATTTT. As protein: CASRSPGRNSNQPQHF.

This sequence joins TRBV4-1 and TRBJ2-7, with TRBD1 matching over 7 bases. The CDR3 totals 16 residues. Trimming took 0 bases from V and 1 from J; bases not matched to a gene: 6. Per the germline V gene, CDR1 is MGHRA and CDR2 is YSYEKL. CDR3 residues: CASSQERRDSSYEQYF. The CDR3 DNA sequence: TGCGCCAGCAGCCAAGAGCGCCGGGACAGTTCCTACGAGCAGTACTTC.

The CDR3 DNA follows: TGCAGCGCTGACGGGACTCCCGGAATGTACCAAGAGACCCAGTACTTC. This codes for CSADGTPGMYQETQYF. The rearrangement links TRBV29-1 to TRBJ2-5; tentatively, D is TRBD2 (6 bases). CDR3 length: 16 residues. V dropped 7 bases and J dropped 0 bases, with 21 bases sitting between them. The germline CDR1 and CDR2 sequences are SQVTM and ANQGSEA.

This clonotype came up many times. The gene calls are TRBV20-1 and TRBJ2-7, with D possibly TRBD2 on 5 matching bases. Germline V CDR1 and CDR2: DFQATT, SNEGSKA (reference sequence). CDR3 size: 12 residues. V dropped 6 bases and J dropped 4 bases, with 13 bases sitting between them. The CDR3 nucleotides are TGCAGTGCACAGCCTCCGGGATACGAGCAGTACTTC. This encodes CSAQPPGYEQYF.